This T cell receptor beta chain was retrieved from a study of T cell responses to AZD1222 COVID-19 vaccine. Measured with immunoSEQ multiplex PCR; TCRdb has only the in-frame clones, and not every one. This table holds some 120,000 clones, 92% found once. V lost 7 bases to trimming and J lost 8 bases; unmatched junction nucleotides: 13. The CDR3 spans 14 residues. CDR1 and CDR2 from the germline V gene are MDHEN and SYDVKM. Comments on this clone: The antigen is not known.

Study results and caveats: The span of vaccine-associated CD4 TCRs extended across spike, with dominance at 160-218 and 743-854. Only a handful of people who got AZD1222 tested seropositive at baseline. Possibly, clonal diversity was underestimated; donors were largely white British and included more females.

Sequenced here: peripheral blood, sampled 28 days after the second AZD1222 dose. This chain links TRBV28 with TRBJ1-1; 7 bases map to TRBD1. This receptor was taken from an adult who received the AZD1222 COVID-19 vaccine. The CDR3 spells CASTPHTGAGEAFF. CDR3 nucleotide sequence: TGTGCCAGCACCCCACACACAGGGGCCGGAGAAGCTTTCTTT.